This T cell receptor beta chain was captured in a study of OX40 agonist ivuxolimab in advanced cancers. The table lists this clone with a few counts. Method: immunoSEQ multiplex PCR; TCRdb's copy keeps in-frame clones and lacks some. Of tens of thousands of clones in the sample, 88% were seen once. The material was CD4+ or CD8+ T cells sorted from blood, obtained in a trial of the OX40 agonist ivuxolimab. This sequence originates from an adult with an advanced solid tumor such as melanoma, head and neck, liver or kidney cancer.

The chain's CDR3 is CASSYTLGLNYEQYF. Here the CDR3 DNA reads TGTGCCAGCAGTTACACCCTGGGACTCAACTACGAGCAGTACTTC. The chain uses TRBV6-5 and TRBJ2-7, with D tentatively TRBD2 (6 bases). The V end was cut by 2 bases, the J end by 3 bases, with 14 bases between. The length of the CDR3 is 15 residues. CDR1 MNHEY and CDR2 SVGAGI come from the germline V gene.